These T cell receptor beta chains were read from a single sample in a study of regulatory T cells in long-lasting Graves disease. MiXCR, applied by TCRdb to the multiplex PCR reads, yields one record per CDR3 protein. The table has approximately 360,000 distinct CDR3 sequences, roughly 24% seen once. The sequences come from peripheral blood mononuclear cells (PBMCs), collected when the disease was refractory, from a patient treated with antithyroid drugs. All receptors come from a woman aged 40-49 years with Graves disease. Both conserved end residues are part of each CDR3. D genes are given only for firm matches. Some rows have no size entry. The others give once, few or many, or a class for an expanded clone.

abundance	v_gene	d_gene	j_gene	CDR3nt	CDR3aa
few	TRBV12-3/TRBV12-4	-	TRBJ2-2	TGTGCCAGCAGTTGGTCTCTTCGCAACACCGGGGAGCTGTTTTTT	CASSWSLRNTGELFF
many	TRBV24-1	-	TRBJ2-2	TGTGCCACCAGTGATTCCCCACAAAAGGGCTCAAACGGGGAGCTGTTTTTT	CATSDSPQKGSNGELFF
many	TRBV28	TRBD1	TRBJ2-6	TGTGCCAGCAGGCTCCTACAGGGGGCAGGGGCCAACGTCCTGACTTTC	CASRLLQGAGANVLTF
many	TRBV28	-	TRBJ1-2	TGTGCCAGCAGTTTTTACAGGCACTATGGCTACACCTTC	CASSFYRHYGYTF
many	TRBV29-1	-	TRBJ2-2	TGCAGCGCCGGGACCTTCACCGGGGAGCTGTTTTTT	CSAGTFTGELFF
-	TRBV14	TRBD1	TRBJ1-3	TGTGCCAGCAGACCCCACCGGACAGGGGTGATTGAAAACACCATATATTTT	CASRPHRTGVIENTIYF
few	TRBV30	-	TRBJ1-6	TGTGCCTGGAGTGTTAGAGAGGAGTCACCCCTCCACTTT	CAWSVREESPLHF
-	TRBV6-1	-	TRBJ1-2	TGTGCCAGCAGCGATCAGGAGTCCTCTAACTATGGCTACACCTTC	CASSDQESSNYGYTF
-	TRBV19	TRBD1	TRBJ1-5	TGTGCCAGTAGTATATTGCCCGGGACAGTCCTCAATCAGCCCCAGCATTTT	CASSILPGTVLNQPQHF
-	TRBV7-9	TRBD1	TRBJ2-3	TGTGCCAGCAGCTTACGGGACAGGGGAAAGGAAGATACGCAGTATTTT	CASSLRDRGKEDTQYF
many	TRBV20-1	TRBD2	TRBJ2-7	TGCAGTGCTAGAGAGGGGCTACGGGCGGGAGCTCGGGAGCAGTACTTC	CSAREGLRAGAREQYF